This T cell receptor (beta chain) stems from a study of T cell repertoires in cytomegalovirus infection. Study context: An indication of both CMV infection and matching HLA type came from public TCR beta signatures. The study, taken as a whole, reports: The study found HLA-C-restricted CMV-specific TCR beta clonotypes dominating the ex vivo response.

TCRdb fed the reads into MiXCR, producing one record per CDR3 protein. The data hold about 890,000 distinct CDR3 sequences, with more than 25% observed a single time. The CDR3 has 16 residues. Germline V gives CDR1 MNHEY, CDR2 SVGEGT. The germline V and J ends were trimmed by 4 bases and 4 bases, with 17 bases remaining between them. As to this clonotype: Its antigen is unidentified.

This receptor was obtained from a human donor in good health (CMV status not recorded). Some clones in this sample may be carry-over from other donors' samples. This sample comprised cultured CD8+ T cells from PBMCs, obtained from culture after CMV antigen stimulation. The chain combines TRBV6-2 or TRBV6-3 with TRBJ1-5; no clear D gene. The CDR3: CASSFNSRRGNQPQHF. CDR3 sequence (DNA): TGTGCCAGCAGTTTCAATAGTAGGCGTGGTAATCAGCCCCAGCATTTT.